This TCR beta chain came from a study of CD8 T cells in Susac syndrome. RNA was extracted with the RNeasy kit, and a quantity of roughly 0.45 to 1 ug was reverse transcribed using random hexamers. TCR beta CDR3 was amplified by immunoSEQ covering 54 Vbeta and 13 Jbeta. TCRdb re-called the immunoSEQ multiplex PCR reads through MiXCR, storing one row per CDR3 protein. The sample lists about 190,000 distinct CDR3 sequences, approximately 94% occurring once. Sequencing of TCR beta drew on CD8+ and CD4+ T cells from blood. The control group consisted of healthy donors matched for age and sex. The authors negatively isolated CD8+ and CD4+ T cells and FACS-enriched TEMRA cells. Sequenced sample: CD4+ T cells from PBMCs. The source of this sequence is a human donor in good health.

CDR3 sequence (DNA): TGCGCCAGCAGCTCGACTTCCGGGTCCTCTGGAAACACCATATATTTT. Amino acids: CASSSTSGSSGNTIYF. The rearrangement links TRBV5-1 to TRBJ1-3, with D hard to call. V was shortened by 3 bases and J by 0 bases, with 13 bases between the two germline ends. Germline lookup yields CDR1 SGHRS and CDR2 YFSETQ. This CDR3 spans 16 amino acids.